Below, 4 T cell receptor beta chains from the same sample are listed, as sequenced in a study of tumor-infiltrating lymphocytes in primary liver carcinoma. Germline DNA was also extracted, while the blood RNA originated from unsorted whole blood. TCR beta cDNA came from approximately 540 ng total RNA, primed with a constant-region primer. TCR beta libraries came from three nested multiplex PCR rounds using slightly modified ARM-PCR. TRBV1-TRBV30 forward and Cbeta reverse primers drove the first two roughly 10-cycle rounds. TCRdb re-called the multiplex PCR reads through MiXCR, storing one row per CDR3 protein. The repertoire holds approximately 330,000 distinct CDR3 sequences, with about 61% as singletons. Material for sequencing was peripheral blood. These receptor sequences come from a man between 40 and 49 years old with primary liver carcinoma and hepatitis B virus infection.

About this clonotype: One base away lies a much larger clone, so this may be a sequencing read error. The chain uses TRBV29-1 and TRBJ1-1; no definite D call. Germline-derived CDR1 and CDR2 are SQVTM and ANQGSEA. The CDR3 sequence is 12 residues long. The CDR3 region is CSVPTEKTEDFF. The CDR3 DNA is TGCAGCGTTCCCACAGAGAAAACTGAAGATTTCTTT.

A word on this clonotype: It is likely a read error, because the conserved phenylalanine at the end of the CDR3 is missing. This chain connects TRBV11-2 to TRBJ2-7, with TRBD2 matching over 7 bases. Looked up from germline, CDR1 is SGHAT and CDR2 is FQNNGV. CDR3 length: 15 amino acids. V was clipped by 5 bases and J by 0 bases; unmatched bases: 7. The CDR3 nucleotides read TGTGCCAGCAGCCTGGGGGGACTATACTCCTACGAGCAGTACCTC. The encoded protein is CASSLGGLYSYEQYL.

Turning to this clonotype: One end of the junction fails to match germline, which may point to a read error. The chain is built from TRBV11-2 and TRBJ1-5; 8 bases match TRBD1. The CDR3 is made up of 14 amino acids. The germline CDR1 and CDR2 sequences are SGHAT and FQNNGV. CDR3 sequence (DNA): TGTGTCAGCAGCCCGGGACAGGAAAATAAGCCCCAGCATTTT. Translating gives CVSSPGQENKPQHF.

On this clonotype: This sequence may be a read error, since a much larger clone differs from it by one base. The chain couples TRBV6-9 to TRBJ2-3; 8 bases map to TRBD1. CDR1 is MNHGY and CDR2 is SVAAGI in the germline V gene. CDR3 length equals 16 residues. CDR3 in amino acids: CASRRQGSGYTDTRYF. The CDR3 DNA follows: TGTGCCAGCAGACGACAGGGGTCTGGGTACACAGATACGCGGTATTTT.